The clone carrying this T cell receptor beta chain came up once. As handled by the study authors: Nucleated cell counts were estimated from reference gene primer amplification. Sequenced by immunoSEQ multiplex PCR; TCRdb stores in-frame clones only, minus some. V and J calls and clone size are those listed in that table; D and trimming were worked out from the DNA. The sample contains 95,000 to 100,000 clones, 70% to 85% of which appear only once. The data were obtained in a study of blood T cell repertoires in COVID-19. CDR3 length: 16 residues. The V gene's germline CDR1 is SGHDT and CDR2 YYEEEE. Trimming pared 0 bases from V and 1 base from J, leaving 14 bases between.

The source of this sequence is a man aged 70 or older with acute or convalescent COVID-19. The V gene is TRBV5-6, the J gene TRBJ2-7, with no clear D. Sequencing was carried out using peripheral blood. The CDR3 bases are TGTGCCAGCAGCTTGGGGCCCGAGGTACCATCCTACGAGCAGTACTTC. This sequence encodes CASSLGPEVPSYEQYF.